These 13 T cell receptor beta chains originate from one sample sequenced in a study of T cell repertoires in cytomegalovirus infection. One entry per CDR3 protein, called by TCRdb with MiXCR from the reads. The table shows 740,000 or so distinct CDR3 sequences, with 35% to 45% occurring only once. The sequencing input was PBMCs. All receptors derive from a human donor in good health (CMV status not recorded). Some clones in this sample may be carry-over from other donors' samples.

The CDR3 nucleotides are TGTGCCAGCAACCTCGGTAAAGTTCGGGCCAAAAACATTCAGTACTTC. It encodes CASNLGKVRAKNIQYF. The V and J genes are TRBV19 and TRBJ2-4, with D hard to call. Germline CDR1 reads LNHDA; CDR2 reads SQIVND (reference sequence). V dropped 9 bases and J dropped 1 base, with 19 bases sitting between them. This CDR3 has 16 amino acids.

V and J are TRBV28 and TRBJ1-5; 7 bases are a match to TRBD1. Trimming at V came to 5 bases and at J to 6 bases, leaving 10 bases not matched to a gene. In germline, CDR1 is MDHEN, CDR2 SYDVKM. This CDR3 is built from 15 residues. CDR3 in DNA: TGTGCCAGCAGTCAGGAAACAGGGGTTCGTCAGCCCCAGCATTTT. As protein: CASSQETGVRQPQHF.

The chain uses TRBV7-9 and TRBJ2-3, with D tentatively TRBD1 (6 bases). The germline V gene encodes CDR1 SEHNR and CDR2 FQNEAQ (reference sequence). Deletions cut 5 bases from V and 0 bases from J, with 9 bases between. The CDR3 covers 14 residues. CDR3 in amino acids: CASSPGQSTDTQYF. DNA of the CDR3: TGTGCCAGCAGCCCTGGACAGAGCACAGATACGCAGTATTTT.

The sample holds a few counts of this clonotype. The chain uses TRBV6-1 and TRBJ2-3; TRBD1 might be the D (5 bases). V was shortened by 2 bases and J by 4 bases, with 13 bases between the two germline ends. There are 15 residues in the CDR3. Germline assignment: CDR1 MNHNS and CDR2 SASEGT. This CDR3 is CASSESWIGADTQYF. The CDR3, as DNA: TGTGCCAGCAGTGAATCTTGGATAGGGGCAGATACGCAGTATTTT.

V is TRBV28 and J is TRBJ2-1, with D unresolved. V was shortened by 6 bases and J by 7 bases, with 10 bases between the two germline ends. CDR3 size: 12 residues. Germline V gene data show CDR1 as MDHEN and CDR2 as SYDVKM. This chain's CDR3 is CASRELSNEQFF. The CDR3 coding sequence is TGTGCCAGCAGGGAACTGTCGAATGAGCAGTTCTTC.

On this clonotype: This may stem from a read error, because a much larger clone lies one nucleotide away. The V and J genes are TRBV5-5 and TRBJ2-3; D is perhaps TRBD1 (6 bases). The CDR3 consists of 13 residues. V was trimmed by 4 bases and J by 5 bases, leaving 11 bases between them. CDR1 and CDR2 from the germline V gene are SGHKS and YYEKEE (reference sequence). The CDR3 protein is CASSRTVKDTQYF. The CDR3 nucleotides are TGTGCCAGCAGCCGGACAGTTAAAGATACGCAGTATTTT.

The chain uses TRBV4-1 and TRBJ1-6; the D gene is possibly TRBD1 (5 bases). In germline, CDR1 is MGHRA, CDR2 YSYEKL. This CDR3 is built from 14 residues. V lost 4 bases and J lost 8, with 12 bases in between. CDR3 bases: TGCGCCAGCAGCCGGATGGGGGGAGATTCACCCCTCCACTTT. As protein: CASSRMGGDSPLHF.

This clonotype has a handful of counts. This chain joins TRBV6-1 and TRBJ2-1, with 8 bases lining up with TRBD2. The V gene end was trimmed by 6 bases and the J gene end by 9 bases; junction bases not matched to a gene: 13. The CDR3 has 15 residues. Per germline, CDR1 MNHNS and CDR2 SASEGT. The CDR3 region is CASSPGAPGRGEQFF. CDR3 DNA: TGTGCCAGCAGCCCCGGGGCTCCCGGGAGGGGTGAGCAGTTCTTC.

The J gene is TRBJ1-1, the V gene TRBV12-3 or TRBV12-4; D is unclear. The ends were cut back, 2 bases at V and 9 bases at J, with 10 bases in the middle. The CDR3 spans 12 residues. The CDR3: CASSLLRSQAFF. The CDR3 DNA follows: TGTGCCAGCAGTTTACTAAGGTCGCAAGCTTTCTTT.

The chain links TRBV4-2 to TRBJ1-2, with 10 positions matching TRBD1. The CDR3 has 16 amino acids. From germline, CDR1 is LGHNA and CDR2 YNFKEQ. Germline trimming cut 3 bases from V and 4 bases from J; bases unmatched to any gene: 8. The CDR3 is CASSHGVGQGSYGYTF. Written as DNA, the CDR3 is TGTGCCAGCAGCCATGGAGTGGGACAGGGGAGCTATGGCTACACCTTC.

The chain uses TRBV7-6 and TRBJ1-2; D is undetermined. Germline V CDR1 and CDR2: SGHVS, FNYEAQ. The length of the CDR3 is 11 residues. Trimming removed 5 bases from V and 8 bases from J, with 9 bases in between. The CDR3 nucleotides are TGTGCCAGCAGCCTAGACCCAGGCTACACCTTC. Translating gives CASSLDPGYTF.

V and J are TRBV6-4 and TRBJ1-1; no clear D. The ends were cut back, 6 bases at V and 6 bases at J, with 29 bases in the middle. The CDR3 spans 18 residues. Germline V gene lookup returns CDR1 MRHNA and CDR2 SNTAGT. In DNA, the CDR3 is TGTGCCAGCAGCGATCCCCCCCGCTGGCAGACCTTTTTCCCTGAAGCTTTCTTT. This gives the protein CASSDPPRWQTFFPEAFF.

This clonotype was counted at least ten times. The chain uses TRBV7-2 and TRBJ1-5, with TRBD1 matching 8 bases. CDR3 length equals 18 residues. The germline V gene encodes CDR1 SGHTA and CDR2 FQGNSA. J lost 5 bases, V lost 5 bases, and 17 bases had no gene match. CDR3 amino acids: CASSRPAIAGGLHQPQHF. The CDR3 bases are TGTGCCAGCAGCCGGCCCGCGATAGCAGGGGGCCTACATCAGCCCCAGCATTTT. Full variable domain (missing parts from reference TRBV7-2 and TRBJ1-5): GAGVSQSPSNKVTEKGKDVELRCDPISGHTALYWYRQSLGQGLEFLIYFQGNSAPDKSGLPSDRFSAERTGGSVSTLTIQRTQQEDSAVYLCASSRPAIAGGLHQPQHFGDGTRLSIL.